The present T cell receptor beta chain was sequenced within a study of shared clonotypes between healthy human individuals. A CD45RA-negative memory subset and a CD45RA+ naive subset were separated from the CD4+ cells. CDR3 length: 15 amino acids. The V gene end was trimmed by 0 bases and the J gene end by 5 bases; junction bases not matched to a gene: 4. CDR1 is SEHNR, CDR2 FQNEAQ, per germline (reference sequence). Assay: immunoSEQ multiplex PCR; the TCRdb copy retains only in-frame clones and omits some. The sample lists 2 million to 2.5 million clones, more than 85% occurring once. The clonotype was recovered from a man aged 18 to 29 in good health. Some clones in this sample may be carry-over from other donors' samples. Sequenced input: naive CD4+ T cells from PBMCs. Subset meaning: CD45RA+ positively selected. This chain connects TRBV7-9 to TRBJ2-5, with 9 bases lining up with TRBD1. The CDR3 protein is CASSLAWGTGETQYF. The CDR3 DNA reads TGTGCCAGCAGCTTAGCTTGGGGGACAGGGGAGACCCAGTACTTC.